This TCR beta chain was recorded in a study of T cell repertoires and HLA-DP antigens. Across the whole study: Average DNA input: roughly 230 ng for CD137+CD4+ sorts, about 1,200 ng pre-culture.

CD4+ T cells were isolated untouched, about 98% pure. Sequenced by immunoSEQ multiplex PCR; TCRdb stores in-frame clones only, minus some. The sample has over 60,000 clones, around 77% seen once. In regard to this clone: No antigen is known for it.

The source material was CD4+ T cells from PBMCs. This TCR was recovered from a man between 60 and 75 years old in good health and CMV-seronegative.

The CDR3 sequence is CASSSRDEKLFF. CDR3 bases: TGTGCCAGCAGCTCCAGGGATGAAAAACTGTTTTTT. The gene calls are TRBV11-2 and TRBJ1-4; D possibly corresponds to TRBD1 (5 bases). The CDR3 runs to 12 residues. V was cut by 4 bases and J by 6 bases, with 6 bases left in between. CDR1 SGHAT and CDR2 FQNNGV come from the germline V gene.